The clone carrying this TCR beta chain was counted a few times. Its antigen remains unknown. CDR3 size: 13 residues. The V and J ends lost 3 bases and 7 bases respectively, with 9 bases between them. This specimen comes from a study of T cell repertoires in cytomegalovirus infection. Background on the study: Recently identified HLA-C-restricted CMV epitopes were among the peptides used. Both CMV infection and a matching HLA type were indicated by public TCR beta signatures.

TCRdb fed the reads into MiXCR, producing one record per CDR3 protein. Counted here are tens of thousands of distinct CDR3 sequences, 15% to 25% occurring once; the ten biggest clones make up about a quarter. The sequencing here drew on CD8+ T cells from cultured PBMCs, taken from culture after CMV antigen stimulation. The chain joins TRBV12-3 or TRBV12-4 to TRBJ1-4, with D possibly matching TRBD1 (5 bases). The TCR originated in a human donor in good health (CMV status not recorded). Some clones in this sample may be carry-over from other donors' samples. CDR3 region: CASSLGVREKLFF. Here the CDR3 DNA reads TGTGCCAGCAGTTTGGGGGTTCGTGAAAAACTGTTTTTT.